The present TCR beta chain was sequenced within a study of CD8 T cells in ankylosing spondylitis. Each CDR3 protein gets one entry after TCRdb re-called the 5' RACE reads with MiXCR. The sample lists around 250,000 distinct CDR3 sequences, approximately 12% seen once, with around 7% in the top ten. The sample holds many counts of this clonotype. V lost 5 bases, J lost 9 bases, and 6 bases stayed unmatched. CDR1 is MNHEY, CDR2 SMNVEV, per germline (reference sequence). This CDR3 spans 15 amino acids. What was sequenced was blood, either unsorted or a sorted T cell fraction (not recorded which). The V and J genes are TRBV27 and TRBJ2-1, with 14 bases that match TRBD2. This receptor was obtained from a male donor with ankylosing spondylitis or in good health (not recorded which). The CDR3 here is CASSVGTSGRSEQFF. The CDR3 DNA reads as TGTGCCAGCAGTGTCGGGACTAGCGGGAGAAGTGAGCAGTTCTTC.